Sequencing of this TCR beta chain was carried out in a study of T cells in tuberculosis. Study-level background: T cells were selected with CD1B tetramers loaded with glucose monomycolate.

The assay was immunoSEQ multiplex PCR, and TCRdb's table has in-frame clones only and misses some. The table shows 35,000 to 50,000 clones, with 94% occurring only once. Study-wide findings and caveats: Shorter CDR3-alpha in active tuberculosis partly drove smaller distances. Smaller distances to GMM-specific TCRs suggested their expansion in active tuberculosis.

The CDR3 is made up of 16 amino acids. The V segment lost 1 base and the J segment 2 bases; nucleotides outside the gene matches: 6. Germline V lookup: CDR1 SGHVS, CDR2 FNYEAQ. This clone has just one count. Its target is unknown. The clonotype originates from a donor between 10 and 35 years old with latent tuberculosis or without tuberculosis infection. Some clones in this sample may be carry-over from other donors' samples. The sequenced sample consisted of PBMCs. The chain joins TRBV7-6 to TRBJ2-3; 7 bases are a match to TRBD1. The CDR3 is CASSLGLGQITDTQYF. The CDR3 DNA sequence: TGTGCCAGCAGCTTAGGTTTGGGACAGATCACAGATACGCAGTATTTT.